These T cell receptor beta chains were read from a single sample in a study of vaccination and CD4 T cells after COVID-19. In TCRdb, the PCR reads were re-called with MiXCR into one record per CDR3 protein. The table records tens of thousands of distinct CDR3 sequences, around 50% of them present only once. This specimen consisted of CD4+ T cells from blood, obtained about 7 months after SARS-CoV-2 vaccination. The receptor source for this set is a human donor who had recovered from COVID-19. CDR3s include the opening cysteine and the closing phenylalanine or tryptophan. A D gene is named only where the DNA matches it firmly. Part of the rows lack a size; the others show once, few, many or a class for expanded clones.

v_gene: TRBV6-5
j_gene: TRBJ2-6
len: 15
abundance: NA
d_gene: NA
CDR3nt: TGTGCCAGCAGTTACACAGACTCTGGGGCCAACGTCCTGACTTTC
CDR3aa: CASSYTDSGANVLTF

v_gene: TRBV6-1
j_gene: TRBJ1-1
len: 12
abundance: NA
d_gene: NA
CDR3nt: TGTGCCAGCAGAGCAGGGCTCACTGAAGCTTTCTTT
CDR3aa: CASRAGLTEAFF

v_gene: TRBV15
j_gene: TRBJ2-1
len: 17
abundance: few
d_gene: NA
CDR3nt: TGTGCCACCAGTGACTATAAACCATTTGCGGAAGGCAATGAGCAGTTCTTC
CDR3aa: CATSDYKPFAEGNEQFF

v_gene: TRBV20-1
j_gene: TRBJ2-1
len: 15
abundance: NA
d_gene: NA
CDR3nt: TGCAGTGCATCGGAGGTGTCGAGGGCCGTCAATGAGCAGTTCTTC
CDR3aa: CSASEVSRAVNEQFF

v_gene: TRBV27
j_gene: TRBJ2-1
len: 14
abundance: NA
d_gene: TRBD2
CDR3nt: TGTGCCAGCAAAACGGGGGGGGAGTTGAATGAGCAGTTCTTC
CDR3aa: CASKTGGELNEQFF

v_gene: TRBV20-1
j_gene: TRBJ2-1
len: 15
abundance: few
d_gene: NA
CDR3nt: TGCAGTGCTTCTCCTCCGGAGACTCCTAGTCATGAGCAGTTCTTC
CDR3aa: CSASPPETPSHEQFF

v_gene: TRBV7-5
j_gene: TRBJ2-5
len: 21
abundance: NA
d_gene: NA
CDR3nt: NA
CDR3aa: CISVPEAYPSRYRTGEETQYF

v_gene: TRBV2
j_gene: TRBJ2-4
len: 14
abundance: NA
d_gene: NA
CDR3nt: TGTGCCAGCAGTCAACAGGGAGGCAAAAACATTCAGTACTTC
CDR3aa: CASSQQGGKNIQYF

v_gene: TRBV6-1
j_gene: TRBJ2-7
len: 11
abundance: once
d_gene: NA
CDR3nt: TGTGCCAGCGGAGGGGGGCCCGAGCAGTACTTC
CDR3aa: CASGGGPEQYF

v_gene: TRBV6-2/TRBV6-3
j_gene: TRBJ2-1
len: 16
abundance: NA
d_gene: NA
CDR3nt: TGTGCCAGCAGTTACTCTTTTCAGAGACGAGATAATGAGCAGTTCTTC
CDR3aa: CASSYSFQRRDNEQFF

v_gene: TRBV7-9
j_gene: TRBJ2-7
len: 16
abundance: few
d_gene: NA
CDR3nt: TGTGCCAGCAGCCCTACTGTGAGCGGTCAAGTCAACGAGCAGTACTTC
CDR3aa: CASSPTVSGQVNEQYF

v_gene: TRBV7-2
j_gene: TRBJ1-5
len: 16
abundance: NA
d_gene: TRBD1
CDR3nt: TGTGCCAGCAGCTTACTGGGACAGGGTAACAATCAGCCCCAGCATTTT
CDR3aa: CASSLLGQGNNQPQHF

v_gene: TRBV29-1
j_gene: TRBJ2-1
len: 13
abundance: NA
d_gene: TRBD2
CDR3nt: TGCAGCGTCAGGACTAGCGGCTACAATGAGCAGTTCTTC
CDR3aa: CSVRTSGYNEQFF

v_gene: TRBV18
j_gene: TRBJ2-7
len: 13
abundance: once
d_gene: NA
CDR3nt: TGTGCCAGCTCCCGACTAGGAAGGGGCGAGCAGTACTTC
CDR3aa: CASSRLGRGEQYF

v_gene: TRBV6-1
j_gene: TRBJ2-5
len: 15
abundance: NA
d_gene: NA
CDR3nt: TGTGCCAGCAGCCCCTTCAAACGGGACACCGGGACCCAGTACTTC
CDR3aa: CASSPFKRDTGTQYF